This entry concerns a single T cell receptor beta chain. Libraries were prepared by immunoSEQ multiplex PCR; TCRdb keeps only in-frame clonotypes and omits some of them. Here the sample spans 200,000 to 250,000 clones, approximately 84% being singletons. This entry comes from a study of blood T cell repertoires in COVID-19. Living in 24 US areas, the participants were between about 18 and 95 years of age. Participants had their cohort set by participant-reported clinical history. Recovered status in Cohort 3 required two negative PCRs, clearance, or symptom resolution. J was trimmed by 7 bases and V by 4 bases; bases with no gene match: 9. CDR1 is SGHRS, CDR2 YFSETQ, per germline. CDR3 size: 16 residues.

This sequence originates from a man aged 35 to 55 who had recovered from COVID-19. V gene TRBV5-1 combines with J gene TRBJ1-6; 9 bases line up with TRBD1. Material for sequencing was PBMCs or T cells enriched from blood (not recorded which). As DNA, the CDR3 is TGCGCCAGCAGCGTTACAGGGGGCTTACCCAATTCACCCCTCCACTTT. Its translation is CASSVTGGLPNSPLHF.